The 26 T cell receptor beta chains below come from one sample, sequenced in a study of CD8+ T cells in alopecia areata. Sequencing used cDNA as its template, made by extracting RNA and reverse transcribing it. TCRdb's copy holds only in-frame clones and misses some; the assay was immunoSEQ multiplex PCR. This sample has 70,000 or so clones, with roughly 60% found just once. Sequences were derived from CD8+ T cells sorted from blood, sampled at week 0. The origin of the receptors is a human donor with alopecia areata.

Written as DNA, the CDR3 is TGTGCCAGCAGTGAGTACTCCAGGGGAGCTTTCTTT. This translates into CASSEYSRGAFF. The rearrangement joins TRBV6-1 to TRBJ1-1; tentative D call: TRBD1 (6 bases). Trimming took 3 bases from V and 10 from J, leaving 12 bases between them. The CDR3 is made up of 12 amino acids. CDR1 and CDR2 from the germline V gene are MNHNS and SASEGT.

CDR3 sequence (DNA): TGTGCCAGCAGTTTAGGTGGTCAGGTCTATGGCTACACCTTC. It is translated as CASSLGGQVYGYTF. The chain combines TRBV27 with TRBJ1-2; D unclear. The CDR3 extends over 14 amino acids. V was clipped by 2 bases and J by 4 bases, with 11 bases between them. Germline V gene sequence: CDR1 MNHEY, CDR2 SMNVEV (reference sequence).

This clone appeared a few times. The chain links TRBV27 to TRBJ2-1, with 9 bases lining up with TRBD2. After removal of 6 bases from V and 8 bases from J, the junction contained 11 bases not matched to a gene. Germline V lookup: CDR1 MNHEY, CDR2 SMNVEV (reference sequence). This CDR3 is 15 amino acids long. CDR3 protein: CASRNRREGRDEQFF. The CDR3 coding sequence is TGTGCCAGCAGGAATAGGCGGGAGGGCCGAGATGAGCAGTTCTTC.

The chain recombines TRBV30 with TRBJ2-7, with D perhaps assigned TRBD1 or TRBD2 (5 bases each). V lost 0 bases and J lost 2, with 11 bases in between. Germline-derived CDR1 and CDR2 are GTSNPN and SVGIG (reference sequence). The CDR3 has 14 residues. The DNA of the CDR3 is TGTGCCTGGAGTGTGGGGCAGGGAGCCTACGAGCAGTACTTC. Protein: CAWSVGQGAYEQYF.

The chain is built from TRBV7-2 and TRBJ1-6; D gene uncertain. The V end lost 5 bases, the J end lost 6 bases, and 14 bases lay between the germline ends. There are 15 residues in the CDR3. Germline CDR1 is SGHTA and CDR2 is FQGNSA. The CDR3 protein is CASSPQWEPNSPLHF. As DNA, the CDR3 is TGTGCCAGCAGCCCTCAGTGGGAACCTAATTCACCCCTCCACTTT.

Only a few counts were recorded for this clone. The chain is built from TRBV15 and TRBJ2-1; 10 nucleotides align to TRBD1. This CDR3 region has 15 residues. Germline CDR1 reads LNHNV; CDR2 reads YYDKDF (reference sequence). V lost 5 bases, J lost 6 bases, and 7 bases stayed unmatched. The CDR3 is CATSLRQGAFNEQFF. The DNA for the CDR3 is TGTGCCACCAGCCTTCGACAGGGGGCTTTCAATGAGCAGTTCTTC.

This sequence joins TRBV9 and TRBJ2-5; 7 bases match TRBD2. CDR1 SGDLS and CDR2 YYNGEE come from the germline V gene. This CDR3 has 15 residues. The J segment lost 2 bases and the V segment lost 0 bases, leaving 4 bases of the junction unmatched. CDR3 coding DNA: TGTGCCAGCAGCGTAGGCCCCGGGGGGCAAGAGACCCAGTACTTC. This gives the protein CASSVGPGGQETQYF.

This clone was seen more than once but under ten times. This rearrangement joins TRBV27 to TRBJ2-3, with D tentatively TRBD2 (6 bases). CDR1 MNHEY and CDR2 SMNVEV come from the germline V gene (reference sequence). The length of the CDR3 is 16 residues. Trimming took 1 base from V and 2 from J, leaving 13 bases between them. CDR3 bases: TGTGCCAGCAGTTTATACTGGGGGACTTACACAGATACGCAGTATTTT. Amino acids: CASSLYWGTYTDTQYF.

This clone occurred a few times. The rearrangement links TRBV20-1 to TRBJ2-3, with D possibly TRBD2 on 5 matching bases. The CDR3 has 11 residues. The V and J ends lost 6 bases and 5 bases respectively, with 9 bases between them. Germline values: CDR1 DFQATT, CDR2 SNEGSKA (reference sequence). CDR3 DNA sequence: TGCAGTGCCTGGGAGCAAGATACGCAGTATTTT. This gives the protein CSAWEQDTQYF.

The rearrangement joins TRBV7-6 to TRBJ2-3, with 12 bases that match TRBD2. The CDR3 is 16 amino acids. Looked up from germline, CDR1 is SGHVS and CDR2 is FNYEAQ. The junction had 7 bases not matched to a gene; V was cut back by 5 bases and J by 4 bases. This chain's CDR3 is CASSPTSGGASDTQYF. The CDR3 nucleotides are TGTGCCAGCAGCCCGACTAGCGGGGGTGCTTCAGATACGCAGTATTTT.

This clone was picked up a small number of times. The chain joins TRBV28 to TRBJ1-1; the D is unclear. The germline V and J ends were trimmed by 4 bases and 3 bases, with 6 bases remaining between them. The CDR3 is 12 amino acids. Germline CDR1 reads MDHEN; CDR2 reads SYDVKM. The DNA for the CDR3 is TGTGCCAGCAGTTGGGAATACACTGAAGCTTTCTTT. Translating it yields CASSWEYTEAFF.

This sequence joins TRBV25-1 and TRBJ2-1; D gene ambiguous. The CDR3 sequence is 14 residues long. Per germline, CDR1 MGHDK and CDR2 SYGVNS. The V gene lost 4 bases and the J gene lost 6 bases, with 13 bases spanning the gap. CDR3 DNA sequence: TGTGCCAGCAGTGTTAGGAGCGCTGGCAATGAGCAGTTCTTC. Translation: CASSVRSAGNEQFF.

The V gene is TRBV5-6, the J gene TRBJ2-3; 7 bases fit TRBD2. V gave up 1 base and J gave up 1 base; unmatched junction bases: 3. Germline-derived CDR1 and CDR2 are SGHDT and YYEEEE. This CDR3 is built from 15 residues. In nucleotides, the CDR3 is TGTGCCAGCAGCTTGCTTGCGGGGGGCACAGATACGCAGTATTTT. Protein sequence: CASSLLAGGTDTQYF. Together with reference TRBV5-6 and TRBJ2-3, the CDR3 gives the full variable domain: DAGVTQSPTHLIKTRGQQVTLRCSPKSGHDTVSWYQQALGQGPQFIFQYYEEEERQRGNFPDRFSGHQFPNYSSELNVNALLLGDSALYLCASSLLAGGTDTQYFGPGTRLTVL.

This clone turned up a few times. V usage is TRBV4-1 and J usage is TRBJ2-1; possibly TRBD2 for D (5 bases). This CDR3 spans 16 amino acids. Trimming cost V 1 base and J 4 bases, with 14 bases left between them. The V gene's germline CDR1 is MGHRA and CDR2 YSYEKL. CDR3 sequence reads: CASSQGAAVEYNEQFF. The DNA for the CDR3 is TGCGCCAGCAGCCAAGGTGCAGCGGTGGAATACAATGAGCAGTTCTTC.

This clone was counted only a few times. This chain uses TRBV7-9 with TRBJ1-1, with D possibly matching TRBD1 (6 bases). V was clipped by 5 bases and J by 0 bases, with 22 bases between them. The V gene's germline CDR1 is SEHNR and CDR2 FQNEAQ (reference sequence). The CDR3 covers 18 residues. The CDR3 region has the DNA TGTGCCAGCAGCACGTCACAGGGCTCGAAACCTATGAACACTGAAGCTTTCTTT. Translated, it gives CASSTSQGSKPMNTEAFF.

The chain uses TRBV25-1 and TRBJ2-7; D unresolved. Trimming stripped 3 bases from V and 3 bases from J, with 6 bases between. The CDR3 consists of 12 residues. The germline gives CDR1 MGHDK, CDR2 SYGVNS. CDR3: CASSDGGYEQYF. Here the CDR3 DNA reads TGTGCCAGCAGTGATGGCGGCTACGAGCAGTACTTC.

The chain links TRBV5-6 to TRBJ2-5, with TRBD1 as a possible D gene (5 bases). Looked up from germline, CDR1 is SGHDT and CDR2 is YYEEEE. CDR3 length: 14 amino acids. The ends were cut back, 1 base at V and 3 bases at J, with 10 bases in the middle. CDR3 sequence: CASSLLGLEETQYF. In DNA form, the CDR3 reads TGTGCCAGCAGCTTGCTGGGGCTGGAAGAGACCCAGTACTTC.

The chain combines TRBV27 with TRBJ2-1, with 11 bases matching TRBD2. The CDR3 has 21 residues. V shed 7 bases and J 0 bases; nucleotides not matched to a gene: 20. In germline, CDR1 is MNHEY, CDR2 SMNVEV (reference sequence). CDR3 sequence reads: CASKGTSGNGTRWSSYNEQFF. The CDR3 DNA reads TGTGCCAGCAAAGGGACTAGCGGTAATGGGACCCGATGGAGCTCCTACAATGAGCAGTTCTTC.

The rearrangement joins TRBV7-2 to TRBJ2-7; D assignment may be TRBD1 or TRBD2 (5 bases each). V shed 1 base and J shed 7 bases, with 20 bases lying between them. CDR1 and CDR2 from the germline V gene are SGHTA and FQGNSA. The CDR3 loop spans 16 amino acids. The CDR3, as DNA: TGTGCCAGCAGCTTAGGAGAACAGGACTTTGGGGCTGAGCAGTACTTC. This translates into CASSLGEQDFGAEQYF.

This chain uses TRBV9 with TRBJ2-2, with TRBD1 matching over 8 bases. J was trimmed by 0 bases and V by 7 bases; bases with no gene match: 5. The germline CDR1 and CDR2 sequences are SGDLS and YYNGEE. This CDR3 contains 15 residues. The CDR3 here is CASGWGQANTGELFF. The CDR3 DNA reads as TGTGCCAGCGGTTGGGGACAGGCGAACACCGGGGAGCTGTTTTTT. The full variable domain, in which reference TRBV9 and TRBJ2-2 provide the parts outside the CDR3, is DSGVTQTPKHLITATGQRVTLRCSPRSGDLSVYWYQQSLDQGLQFLIQYYNGEERAKGNILERFSAQQFPDLHSELNLSSLELGDSALYFCASGWGQANTGELFFGEGSRLTVL.

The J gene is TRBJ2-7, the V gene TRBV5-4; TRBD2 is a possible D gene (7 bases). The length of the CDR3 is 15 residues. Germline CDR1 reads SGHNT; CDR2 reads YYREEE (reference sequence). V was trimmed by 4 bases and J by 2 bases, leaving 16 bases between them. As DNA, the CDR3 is TGTGCCAGCAGCGGGGGCACTAGCGATCCCTACGAGCAGTACTTC. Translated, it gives CASSGGTSDPYEQYF.

CDR3 DNA: TGCGCCAGCAGCTTGGTAGGGACAGGGGCGACGGATGGCTACACCTTC. Residues: CASSLVGTGATDGYTF. The V and J genes are TRBV5-1 and TRBJ1-2; the match to TRBD1 covers 10 bases. The CDR3 has 16 amino acids. V shed 0 bases, J shed 6 bases, and the junction held 8 bases outside the gene matches. The germline V gene encodes CDR1 SGHRS and CDR2 YFSETQ.

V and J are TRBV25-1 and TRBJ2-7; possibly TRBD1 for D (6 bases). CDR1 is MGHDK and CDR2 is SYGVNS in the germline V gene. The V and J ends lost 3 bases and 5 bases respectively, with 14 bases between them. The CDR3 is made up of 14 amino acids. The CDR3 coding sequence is TGTGCCAGCAGTGATCATACAGGGCGGAACGAGCAGTACTTC. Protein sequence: CASSDHTGRNEQYF.

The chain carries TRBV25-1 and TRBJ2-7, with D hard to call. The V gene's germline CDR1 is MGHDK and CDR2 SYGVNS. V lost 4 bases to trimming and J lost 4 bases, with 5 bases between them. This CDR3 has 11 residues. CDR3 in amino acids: CASSGEYEQYF. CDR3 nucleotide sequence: TGTGCCAGCAGTGGGGAATACGAGCAGTACTTC.

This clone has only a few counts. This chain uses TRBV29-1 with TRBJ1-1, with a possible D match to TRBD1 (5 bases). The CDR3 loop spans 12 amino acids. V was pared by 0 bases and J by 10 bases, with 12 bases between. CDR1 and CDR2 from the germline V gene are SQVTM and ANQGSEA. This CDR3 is CSVEDAGDGAFF. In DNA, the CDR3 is TGCAGCGTTGAAGATGCCGGGGACGGAGCTTTCTTT.

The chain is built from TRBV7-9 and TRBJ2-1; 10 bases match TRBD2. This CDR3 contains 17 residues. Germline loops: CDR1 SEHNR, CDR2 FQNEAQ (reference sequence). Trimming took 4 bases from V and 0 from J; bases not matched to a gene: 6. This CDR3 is CASSSLAGVSSYNEQFF. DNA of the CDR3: TGTGCCAGCAGCTCGCTAGCGGGAGTGAGCTCCTACAATGAGCAGTTCTTC.